Reported below is one TCR beta chain. Its antigen is not identified. The source of the sample is a study of T-cell memory formation after mild COVID-19. Points from the study as a whole: While clones contracting from day 15 to 85 were balanced between CD4 and CD8, later expanders leaned CD4+. Contracting CD4+ clones sat mainly in CM and EM; CD8+ in EMRA.

TCRalpha and TCRbeta libraries used 5'RACE with constant-segment primers and UMIs. TCRdb used MiXCR to reprocess the 5' RACE reads, holding one entry per CDR3 protein. The data show some 69,000 distinct CDR3 sequences, over 15% seen once. The sequenced sample was PBMCs or a T cell subset sorted from them (not recorded which). The receptor was isolated from an adult woman who had mild COVID-19 (a few samples of this study predate the infection). Cell type and time point are not known.

CDR3 coding DNA: TGCAGCGCCGGGACTAACTACTACGAGCAGTACTTC. Its protein is CSAGTNYYEQYF. The chain carries TRBV29-1 and TRBJ2-7; 7 bases map to TRBD2. The CDR3 length is 12 residues. The germline gives CDR1 SQVTM, CDR2 ANQGSEA. Trimming removed 7 bases from V and 3 bases from J; junction bases left unmatched: 6.